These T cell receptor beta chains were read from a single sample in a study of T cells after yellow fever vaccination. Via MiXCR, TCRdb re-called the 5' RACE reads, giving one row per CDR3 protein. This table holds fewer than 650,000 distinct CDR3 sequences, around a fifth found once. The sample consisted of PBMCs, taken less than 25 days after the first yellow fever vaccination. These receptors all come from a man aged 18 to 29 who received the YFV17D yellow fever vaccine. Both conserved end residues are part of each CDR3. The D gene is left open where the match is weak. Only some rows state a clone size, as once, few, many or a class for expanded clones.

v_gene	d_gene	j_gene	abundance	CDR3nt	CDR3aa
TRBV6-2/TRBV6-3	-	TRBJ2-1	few	TGTGCCAGCAGTTATCGGACCCCAGGGTACAATGAGCAGTTCTTC	CASSYRTPGYNEQFF
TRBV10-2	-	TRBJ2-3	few	TGCGCCAGCAGTGCCCCACGGTGGCAGGGGAGGCCAGATACGCAGTATTTT	CASSAPRWQGRPDTQYF
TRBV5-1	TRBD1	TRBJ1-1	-	TGCGCCAGCGGCGACAGGGGTACTGAAGCTTTCTTT	CASGDRGTEAFF
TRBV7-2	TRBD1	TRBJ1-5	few	TGTGCCAGCAGCTCGGGACAGGGCTTCGGCAATCAGCCCCAGCATTTT	CASSSGQGFGNQPQHF
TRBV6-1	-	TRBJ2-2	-	TGTGCCAGCCGGACGGCACGGAACACCGGGGAGCTGTTTTTT	CASRTARNTGELFF
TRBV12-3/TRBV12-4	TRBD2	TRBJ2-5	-	TGTGCCAGCAGTAGCGGGGGGCTTTCTCAGGAGACCCAGTACTTC	CASSSGGLSQETQYF
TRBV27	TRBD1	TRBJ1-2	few	TGTGCCAGCAGTTTCTATTTCCGGGACAGGGGGGAGGTCAACTATGGCTACACCTTC	CASSFYFRDRGEVNYGYTF
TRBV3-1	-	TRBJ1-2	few	TGTGCCAGCAGCCAACCGCCGGACGGAAGGGGTGGCTACACCTTC	CASSQPPDGRGGYTF
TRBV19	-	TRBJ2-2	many	TGTGCCAGTGCTAGCCCCAACACCGGGGAGCTGTTTTTT	CASASPNTGELFF
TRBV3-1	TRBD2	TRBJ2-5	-	TGTGCCAGCAGCCAAGGTGGGACTAGCGGGGAAGAGACCCAGTACTTC	CASSQGGTSGEETQYF